Below are 32 T cell receptor beta chains sequenced from a single sample in a study of blood T cell repertoires in COVID-19. The protocol was immunoSEQ multiplex PCR, while the TCRdb copy is restricted to in-frame clones and leaves out a portion. The top ten clones hold 4.5% to 6% of a sample with 78,000 or so clones, around 86% of them seen once. The specimen was peripheral blood. Receptor source: a man aged 45-60 years with active or convalescent COVID-19.

The rearrangement joins TRBV5-4 to TRBJ2-7; TRBD1 agrees at 7 bases. Germline CDR1 reads SGHNT; CDR2 reads YYREEE (reference sequence). The CDR3 runs 15 residues. V lost 3 bases and J lost 7; bases outside the gene matches: 13. The CDR3 sequence: CASSSQGDRIPEQYV. The CDR3 DNA reads TGTGCCAGCAGCTCCCAGGGGGATAGAATACCTGAGCAGTACGTC.

The genes are TRBV19 and TRBJ2-2; TRBD1 matches 7 bases. The ends lost 3 bases at V and 3 bases at J; junction bases unmatched: 7. The CDR3 is 16 residues long. Germline V CDR1 and CDR2: LNHDA, SQIVND (reference sequence). The CDR3 region is CASSITSGTDTGELFF. The CDR3 DNA follows: TGTGCCAGTAGTATTACCTCCGGGACAGACACCGGGGAGCTGTTTTTT.

The chain couples TRBV10-3 to TRBJ2-5, with D tentatively TRBD1 (5 bases). This CDR3 is 13 amino acids long. Trimming left V 6 bases short and J 2 bases short, with 10 bases between. Germline V gene lookup returns CDR1 ENHRY and CDR2 SYGVKD. The CDR3 here is CAIRPTAQETQYF. The CDR3 DNA reads as TGTGCCATCAGACCGACAGCTCAAGAGACCCAGTACTTC.

This clone was seen only once. The chain recombines TRBV5-1 with TRBJ1-4; 7 bases are shared with TRBD1. This CDR3 has 15 amino acids. V lost 4 bases, J lost 7 bases, and 10 bases stayed unmatched. CDR1 and CDR2 (germline): SGHRS, YFSETQ. The DNA for the CDR3 is TGCGCCAGCAGCCAACAGACAGGGATGAGTGAAAAACTGTTTTTT. Its protein product is CASSQQTGMSEKLFF. Complete variable domain (other parts from reference TRBV5-1 and TRBJ1-4): KAGVTQTPRYLIKTRGQQVTLSCSPISGHRSVSWYQQTPGQGLQFLFEYFSETQRNKGNFPGRFSGRQFSNSRSEMNVSTLELGDSALYLCASSQQTGMSEKLFFGSGTQLSVL.

The V and J genes are TRBV24-1 and TRBJ2-3; weak D call: TRBD1 (6 bases). Germline CDR1 and CDR2: KGHDR and SFDVKD. The V and J ends lost 0 bases and 3 bases respectively, with 9 bases between them. The CDR3 spans 15 residues. The CDR3 loop is CATSDLSDRTDTQYF. DNA of the CDR3: TGTGCCACCAGTGATTTGTCGGACAGAACAGATACGCAGTATTTT.

The chain carries TRBV19 and TRBJ1-2; TRBD1 aligns across 12 bases. Germline CDR1 reads LNHDA; CDR2 reads SQIVND (reference sequence). The CDR3 runs to 15 residues. The V segment lost 3 bases and the J segment 3 bases; nucleotides outside the gene matches: 2. The CDR3 protein is CASSMGQGAYYGYTF. The CDR3 coding sequence is TGTGCCAGTAGTATGGGACAGGGGGCGTACTATGGCTACACCTTC.

The gene calls are TRBV6-5 and TRBJ1-5, with D perhaps TRBD1 (6 bases). CDR3 length: 15 amino acids. Germline V CDR1 and CDR2: MNHEY, SVGAGI. Trimming cost V 6 bases and J 2 bases, with 14 bases left between them. The CDR3 is CASSQGGVGNQPQHF. CDR3 sequence (DNA): TGTGCCAGCAGCCAAGGGGGGGTAGGCAATCAGCCCCAGCATTTT.

V is TRBV19 and J is TRBJ1-5, with 12 positions matching TRBD1. CDR1 is LNHDA, CDR2 SQIVND, per germline (reference sequence). The CDR3 contains 14 residues. V was pared by 8 bases and J by 5 bases, with 4 bases of the junction left unmatched. CDR3: CASGGQGAYQPQHF. The CDR3 region has the DNA TGTGCCAGTGGGGGACAGGGGGCGTATCAGCCCCAGCATTTT.

Only a few counts were recorded for this clone. The chain couples TRBV29-1 to TRBJ2-5, with D possibly being TRBD1 (6 bases). The CDR3 is 12 residues long. Trimming took 6 bases from V and 2 from J, leaving 10 bases between them. Germline V gene sequence: CDR1 SQVTM, CDR2 ANQGSEA. The CDR3: CSVKDSQETQYF. CDR3 DNA: TGCAGCGTAAAGGACAGTCAAGAGACCCAGTACTTC.

The V call is TRBV27, the J call TRBJ1-2; TRBD1 matches at 9 bases. V lost 2 bases to trimming and J lost 4 bases; unmatched junction nucleotides: 5. This CDR3 is built from 15 residues. Germline V gene lookup returns CDR1 MNHEY and CDR2 SMNVEV (reference sequence). The CDR3 region has the DNA TGTGCCAGCAGTTTACGACAGGGGGTGGGCTATGGCTACACCTTC. Translated: CASSLRQGVGYGYTF.

The chain recombines TRBV5-4 with TRBJ2-2, with 9 bases that match TRBD1. Trimming cost V 3 bases and J 4 bases; bases outside gene matches: 1. The CDR3 spans 14 residues. CDR1 and CDR2 (germline): SGHNT, YYREEE (reference sequence). The CDR3 nucleotides read TGTGCCAGCAGCTCGGGACAGGGCACCGGGGAGCTGTTTTTT. Translation gives CASSSGQGTGELFF.

The chain links TRBV7-2 to TRBJ2-5; 13 positions match TRBD2. Germline V gives CDR1 SGHTA, CDR2 FQGNSA. After removal of 5 bases from V and 5 bases from J, the junction contained 5 bases not matched to a gene. This CDR3 comprises 15 residues. CDR3 coding DNA: TGTGCCAGCAGCATACTAGCGGGGGGGTTCGAGACCCAGTACTTC. Translated, it gives CASSILAGGFETQYF.

This clone is a singleton in its sample. J is TRBJ1-5 and V is TRBV6-5, with D perhaps TRBD1 (5 bases). Germline loops: CDR1 MNHEY, CDR2 SVGAGI. This CDR3 has 15 residues. Trimming took 2 bases from V and 3 from J, leaving 11 bases between them. CDR3 coding DNA: TGTGCCAGCAGTTACGCGCAGGGCGTCAATCAGCCCCAGCATTTT. It specifies CASSYAQGVNQPQHF.

The V and J genes are TRBV7-9 and TRBJ2-5, with 11 positions matching TRBD2. V gave up 1 base and J gave up 2 bases; unmatched junction bases: 0. Germline assignment: CDR1 SEHNR and CDR2 FQNEAQ (reference sequence). This CDR3 spans 15 amino acids. The CDR3 region has the DNA TGTGCCAGCAGCTTAGGACTAGCGGGGCAAGAGACCCAGTACTTC. Protein: CASSLGLAGQETQYF.

The J gene is TRBJ1-1, the V gene TRBV5-1; tentatively, D is TRBD1 (5 bases). The CDR3 spans 14 residues. Germline V gene data show CDR1 as SGHRS and CDR2 as YFSETQ. V was trimmed by 1 base and J by 4 bases, leaving 11 bases between them. CDR3 DNA: TGCGCCAGCAGCTTGACGGGTAGGGGCACTGAAGCTTTCTTT. This encodes CASSLTGRGTEAFF.

The V call is TRBV7-2, the J call TRBJ2-3, with TRBD2 identical over 12 bases. The CDR3 totals 14 residues. Losses at the gene ends were 4 bases for V and 5 bases for J; bases not matched to a gene: 1. Germline V CDR1 and CDR2: SGHTA, FQGNSA. CDR3 sequence reads: CASSSGLAGDTQYF. CDR3 coding DNA: TGTGCCAGCAGCTCGGGACTAGCGGGAGATACGCAGTATTTT.

This rearrangement joins TRBV2 to TRBJ2-5; perhaps TRBD1 as D (5 bases). The CDR3 contains 12 residues. Germline CDR1 reads SNHLY; CDR2 reads FYNNEI. Trimming cost V 7 bases and J 3 bases, with 9 bases left between them. The CDR3 DNA follows: TGTGCCAGCAACACAGGCGAAGAGACCCAGTACTTC. Encoded protein: CASNTGEETQYF.

The chain recombines TRBV3-1 (or the pseudogene TRBV3-2) with TRBJ2-1; D is undetermined. V lost 2 bases to trimming and J lost 7 bases, with 9 bases between them. The CDR3 has 13 amino acids. CDR1 is LGHDT, CDR2 YNNKEL, per germline (reference sequence). As DNA, the CDR3 is TGTGCCAGCAGCCAATACATTTCAAATGAGCAGTTCTTC. Amino acids: CASSQYISNEQFF.

The rearrangement uses TRBV10-1 and TRBJ2-5, with TRBD2 matching over 9 bases. Germline V CDR1 and CDR2: WNHNN, SYGVQD (reference sequence). The V and J ends lost 3 bases and 5 bases, in that order; junction bases with no gene match: 4. The CDR3 is 14 amino acids. The DNA for the CDR3 is TGCGCCAGCAGTGAAGGCGGGGGGGCGGAGACCCAGTACTTC. Its translation: CASSEGGGAETQYF.

The chain employs TRBV2 and TRBJ2-3, with 11 positions matching TRBD2. Trimming cost V 6 bases and J 7 bases; bases outside gene matches: 9. CDR3 length: 15 amino acids. CDR1 and CDR2 from the germline V gene are SNHLY and FYNNEI. The CDR3 loop is CASRELAGAGNTQYF. In nucleotides, the CDR3 is TGTGCCAGCAGGGAACTAGCGGGGGCCGGGAATACGCAGTATTTT.

V and J are TRBV3-1 (or the pseudogene TRBV3-2) and TRBJ1-6, with 7 bases that match TRBD1. This CDR3 contains 14 residues. Germline CDR1 LGHDT, CDR2 YNNKEL (reference sequence). V lost 3 bases and J lost 9; bases outside the gene matches: 5. CDR3 in DNA: TGTGCCAGCAGCCAGACAGGGAAGGGTTCACCCCTCCACTTT. Protein sequence: CASSQTGKGSPLHF.

This chain's CDR3 is CASSDRGIEAFF. The CDR3 DNA sequence: TGTGCCAGCAGCGACAGGGGGATTGAAGCTTTCTTT. The rearrangement uses TRBV28 and TRBJ1-1; 9 nucleotides line up with TRBD1. Germline CDR1 MDHEN, CDR2 SYDVKM. Trimming removed 6 bases from V and 7 bases from J; junction bases left unmatched: 3. This CDR3 region has 12 residues. The variable domain in full, completed from reference TRBV28 and TRBJ1-1, reads DVKVTQSSRYLVKRTGEKVFLECVQDMDHENMFWYRQDPGLGLRLIYFSYDVKMKEKGDIPEGYSVSREKKERFSLILESASTNQTSMYLCASSDRGIEAFFGQGTRLTVV.

CDR3: CASSPRRGLSYNEQFF. DNA for the CDR3: TGTGCCAGCAGCCCCCGAAGGGGTCTTTCCTACAATGAGCAGTTCTTC. This chain joins TRBV7-9 and TRBJ2-1; the D gene is possibly TRBD1 (5 bases). The length of the CDR3 is 16 residues. Germline V CDR1 and CDR2: SEHNR, FQNEAQ (reference sequence). The V gene lost 5 bases and the J gene lost 1 base, with 15 bases spanning the gap.

V usage is TRBV28 and J usage is TRBJ2-5; TRBD1 matches at 7 bases. The length of the CDR3 is 19 residues. CDR1 is MDHEN and CDR2 is SYDVKM in the germline V gene. Losses at the gene ends were 2 bases for V and 5 bases for J; bases not matched to a gene: 20. The CDR3 sequence: CASSLPGDRASSFWETQYF. In DNA form, the CDR3 reads TGTGCCAGCAGTTTACCCGGAGACAGGGCATCTTCTTTTTGGGAGACCCAGTACTTC.

The chain couples TRBV4-1 to TRBJ2-7; 11 positions match TRBD2. Germline-derived CDR1 and CDR2 are MGHRA and YSYEKL. The trim removed 2 bases at V and 0 bases at J, leaving 12 bases unmatched. This CDR3 region has 19 residues. CDR3 region: CASSQLEVAGGWSSYEQYF. For the CDR3, the DNA is TGCGCCAGCAGCCAACTGGAGGTAGCGGGGGGGTGGAGCTCCTACGAGCAGTACTTC.

The chain has TRBV11-3 and TRBJ2-5, with 11 bases that match TRBD1. The CDR3 sequence is 15 residues long. V lost 5 bases to trimming and J lost 2 bases; unmatched junction nucleotides: 4. The germline V gene encodes CDR1 SGHNT and CDR2 YENEEA. This chain's CDR3 is CASSRGTGGQETQYF. In DNA form, the CDR3 reads TGTGCCAGCAGCAGGGGGACAGGGGGACAAGAGACCCAGTACTTC.

V usage is TRBV5-1 and J usage is TRBJ1-4; 10 bases are shared with TRBD1. The CDR3 covers 16 residues. CDR1 and CDR2 (germline): SGHRS, YFSETQ. Trimming took 0 bases from V and 4 from J; bases not matched to a gene: 3. The CDR3 is CASSLGGQGNNEKLFF. CDR3 nucleotide sequence: TGCGCCAGCAGCTTGGGGGGACAGGGGAATAATGAAAAACTGTTTTTT. Full variable domain (missing parts from reference TRBV5-1 and TRBJ1-4): KAGVTQTPRYLIKTRGQQVTLSCSPISGHRSVSWYQQTPGQGLQFLFEYFSETQRNKGNFPGRFSGRQFSNSRSEMNVSTLELGDSALYLCASSLGGQGNNEKLFFGSGTQLSVL.

In DNA, the CDR3 is TGTGCCAGCAGCCCTCAGACTCGGACGCTAGCTGGCGGCTACACCTTC. It translates to CASSPQTRTLAGGYTF. The rearrangement links TRBV7-8 to TRBJ1-2; D remains unclear. In germline, CDR1 is SGHVS, CDR2 FQNEAQ. V was trimmed by 5 bases and J by 8 bases, leaving 24 bases between them. The CDR3 extends over 16 amino acids.

The chain has TRBV9 and TRBJ2-7; TRBD1 aligns across 10 bases. The CDR3 runs 15 residues. The germline V gene has CDR1 SGDLS and CDR2 YYNGEE. V lost 0 bases and J lost 7; bases outside the gene matches: 7. CDR3: CASSVVETGGVEQYF. Here the CDR3 DNA reads TGTGCCAGCAGCGTAGTCGAGACAGGGGGCGTGGAGCAGTACTTC.

The chain has TRBV9 and TRBJ2-5; TRBD2 might be the D (7 bases). CDR1 is SGDLS, CDR2 YYNGEE, per germline. The CDR3 consists of 16 residues. V was trimmed by 0 bases and J by 5 bases, leaving 17 bases between them. This CDR3 reads CASSVGGGGAGETQYF. As DNA, the CDR3 is TGTGCCAGCAGCGTAGGAGGAGGGGGGGCCGGTGAGACCCAGTACTTC.

V gene TRBV18 combines with J gene TRBJ1-2, with D maybe TRBD1 (6 bases). Germline CDR1 reads KGHSH; CDR2 reads LQKENI. This CDR3 has 13 residues. The ends were cut back, 1 base at V and 8 bases at J, with 11 bases in the middle. Here the CDR3 reads CASSPRQDDGYTF. DNA of the CDR3: TGTGCCAGCTCACCACGACAGGACGACGGCTACACCTTC.

This sequence joins TRBV28 and TRBJ2-7; TRBD1 might be the D (6 bases). This CDR3 has 13 amino acids. Germline V gene data show CDR1 as MDHEN and CDR2 as SYDVKM. V lost 3 bases and J 3 bases, leaving 9 bases between the germline ends. The CDR3 nucleotides are TGTGCCAGCAGTTTGGGCAGGGGCTACGAGCAGTACGTC. The encoded protein is CASSLGRGYEQYV.